The 7 T cell receptor beta chains in this list originate from one sample, sequenced in a study of radiation and T cells in renal cell carcinoma. The data were produced by immunoSEQ multiplex PCR, yet TCRdb's version contains in-frame clones alone and is incomplete. Among some 15,000 clones listed, 58% were seen once. Treatment described: treatment-naive control, cytoreductive nephrectomy. This specimen consisted of tumor tissue, obtained from a patient whose treatment was nephrectomy without radiotherapy. The receptors come from a man in his forties with renal cell carcinoma.

The genes are TRBV5-1 and TRBJ2-1; D perhaps matches TRBD1 (5 bases). The CDR3 extends over 13 amino acids. Deletions cut 1 base from V and 8 bases from J, with 10 bases between. CDR1 SGHRS and CDR2 YFSETQ come from the germline V gene. CDR3 protein: CASSLRGDDEQFF. CDR3 DNA sequence: TGCGCCAGCAGCTTGAGGGGTGACGATGAGCAGTTCTTC.

The chain uses TRBV27 and TRBJ2-2; TRBD1 matches at 7 bases. With 6 bases clipped from V and 6 bases from J, the junction kept 10 bases outside the gene matches. The CDR3 spans 15 residues. Germline CDR1 and CDR2: MNHEY and SMNVEV (reference sequence). The CDR3 reads CASSLNRGWAGELFF. The CDR3 DNA reads as TGTGCCAGCAGCCTCAACAGGGGTTGGGCCGGGGAGCTGTTTTTT.

There are a few counts of this clone. This sequence joins TRBV6-4 and TRBJ2-1; D is unclear. Between the trimmed V and J ends, which lost 0 bases and 7 bases, there was a span of 10 bases. Germline V gene lookup returns CDR1 MRHNA and CDR2 SNTAGT. CDR3 length equals 14 residues. CDR3 sequence (DNA): TGTGCCAGCAGTGACTCTAGGCTAGGGAATGAGCAGTTCTTC. The encoded protein is CASSDSRLGNEQFF.

CDR3 residues: CASTVGSLQGVNEKLFF. The CDR3 bases are TGTGCCAGCACCGTAGGTTCGTTACAGGGGGTTAATGAAAAACTGTTTTTT. The V gene is TRBV28, the J gene TRBJ1-4; 8 bases line up with TRBD1. This CDR3 is built from 17 residues. The V gene end was trimmed by 7 bases and the J gene end by 4 bases; junction bases not matched to a gene: 14. The germline CDR1 and CDR2 sequences are MDHEN and SYDVKM.

The J gene is TRBJ2-1, the V gene TRBV2, with TRBD1 matching over 11 bases. With V trimmed by 11 bases and J by 6 bases, 6 bases remained unmatched. The V gene's germline CDR1 is SNHLY and CDR2 FYNNEI. This CDR3 spans 13 amino acids. In DNA form, the CDR3 reads TGTGCCGGACAGGGGGCCCCCACCAATGAGCAGTTCTTC. Translated: CAGQGAPTNEQFF. Complete variable domain (other parts from reference TRBV2 and TRBJ2-1): EPEVTQTPSHQVTQMGQEVILRCVPISNHLYFYWYRQILGQKVEFLVSFYNNEISEKSEIFDDQFSVERPDGSNFTLKIRSTKLEDSAMYFCAGQGAPTNEQFFGPGTRLTVL.

In this sample, this clone turned up a few times. The J gene is TRBJ2-5, the V gene TRBV7-3; D assignment may be TRBD1 or TRBD2 (5 bases each). V lost 5 bases and J 3 bases, leaving 22 bases between the germline ends. CDR3 size: 17 residues. Germline CDR1 is SGHTA and CDR2 is FQGTGA. Here the CDR3 reads CASSRKGYGTNEETQYF. CDR3 sequence (DNA): TGTGCCAGCAGCCGGAAAGGATACGGGACGAATGAAGAGACCCAGTACTTC.

The chain combines TRBV27 with TRBJ1-4; tentative D call: TRBD1 (5 bases). V lost 8 bases to trimming and J lost 8 bases, with 12 bases between them. CDR3 length: 12 amino acids. In germline, CDR1 is MNHEY, CDR2 SMNVEV (reference sequence). CDR3 nucleotides: TGTGCCAGCGCGCGCTGGGGGGAAAAACTGTTTTTT. This sequence encodes CASARWGEKLFF.